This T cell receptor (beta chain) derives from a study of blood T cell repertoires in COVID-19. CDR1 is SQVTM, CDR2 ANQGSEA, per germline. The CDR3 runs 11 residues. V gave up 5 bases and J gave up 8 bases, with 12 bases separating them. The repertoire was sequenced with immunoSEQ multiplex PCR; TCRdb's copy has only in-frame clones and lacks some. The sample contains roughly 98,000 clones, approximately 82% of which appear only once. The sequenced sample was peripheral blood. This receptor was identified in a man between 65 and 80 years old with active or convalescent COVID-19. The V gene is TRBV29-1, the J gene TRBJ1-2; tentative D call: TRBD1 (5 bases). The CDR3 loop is CSVQGINGYTF. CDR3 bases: TGCAGCGTTCAGGGAATCAACGGCTACACCTTC.